The 3 T cell receptor beta chains listed next were all sequenced from one sample in a study of metastatic and nonmetastatic thyroid tumors. TCRdb reassembled clones from the PCR reads with MiXCR. The sample carries about 59,000 clones, 15% to 20% recorded once. Thyroid surgery was performed in patients who had received no treatment beforehand. What was sequenced was blood. All receptors derive from a male donor with papillary thyroid cancer or a benign thyroid nodule (not recorded which). Some clones in this sample may be carry-over from other donors' samples.

V and J are TRBV30 and TRBJ1-5, with 8 bases fitting TRBD1. The trim removed 5 bases at V and 0 bases at J, leaving 9 bases unmatched. This CDR3 has 16 amino acids. Germline V gene sequence: CDR1 GTSNPN, CDR2 SVGIG (reference sequence). CDR3 in DNA: TGTGCCTGGTCCGACAGGGGCCGAGTTAGCAATCAGCCCCAGCATTTT. This translates into CAWSDRGRVSNQPQHF.

The rearrangement links TRBV7-9 to TRBJ2-7; unclear D gene. The CDR3 loop spans 12 amino acids. Trimming pared 3 bases from V and 2 bases from J, leaving 5 bases between. CDR1 SEHNR and CDR2 FQNEAQ come from the germline V gene (reference sequence). The CDR3 nucleotides read TGTGCCAGCAGCTTCGAAGCCTACGAGCAGTACTTC. It encodes CASSFEAYEQYF. The full variable domain, its missing parts supplied by reference TRBV7-9 and TRBJ2-7, is DTGVSQNPRHKITKRGQNVTFRCDPISEHNRLYWYRQTLGQGPEFLTYFQNEAQLEKSRLLSDRFSAERPKGSFSTLEIQRTEQGDSAMYLCASSFEAYEQYFGPGTRLTVT.

This clone has a count of ten or more. The chain has TRBV6-6 and TRBJ1-1; maybe TRBD1 (5 bases). The ends were cut back, 2 bases at V and 1 base at J, with 8 bases in the middle. Looked up from germline, CDR1 is MNHNY and CDR2 is SVGAGI (reference sequence). The CDR3 is 14 amino acids. CDR3: CASSYRGTNTEAFF. The CDR3 region has the DNA TGTGCCAGCAGTTACCGGGGGACGAACACTGAAGCTTTCTTT.